This record covers a single T cell receptor beta chain. This sample was taken from a study of control samples from healthy donors and cancer patients. Trimming cost V 1 base and J 6 bases, with 18 bases left between them. CDR3 size: 16 residues. Per the germline V gene, CDR1 is LGHDT and CDR2 is YNNKEL (reference sequence). Here immunoSEQ multiplex PCR was the method, and the copy in TCRdb shows in-frame clones only, minus some. The table includes tens of thousands of clones, 85% to 95% detected once. The chain employs TRBV3-1 (or the pseudogene TRBV3-2) and TRBJ1-2, with D perhaps matching TRBD1 (6 bases). Material: PBMCs. This receptor was identified in a man younger than 45 with colorectal cancer. The CDR3 coding sequence is TGTGCCAGCAGCCAAGGTCTGGGGGGCAGGGTAAATGGCTACACCTTC. It specifies CASSQGLGGRVNGYTF.